The T cell receptor (beta chain) under discussion was sequenced for a study of response to subunit inactivated influenza vaccine. Study-level findings and limits: Every seasonal influenza vaccination brings in few new T cells, the authors suggested.

To note about this clonotype: The antigen is not known.

TCRdb reprocessed the RT-PCR reads via MiXCR and lists one record per CDR3 protein. The data show about 530,000 distinct CDR3 sequences, 13% seen once. CDR3 length: 16 amino acids. Germline values: CDR1 SGHDT, CDR2 YYEEEE. The V end was cut by 2 bases, the J end by 2 bases, with 14 bases between. The clonotype was recovered from a man over 45 who received an inactivated influenza vaccine. The sequencing here drew on PBMCs from blood, taken about 6 weeks after vaccination. This chain uses TRBV5-6 with TRBJ2-1; unclear D gene. The CDR3 DNA reads as TGTGCCAGCAGCTTTTCATTTCTGGCTACCTACAATGAGCAGTTCTTC. Translated, it gives CASSFSFLATYNEQFF.